This T cell receptor beta chain was identified during a study of T-cell reconstitution after alpha-beta-depleted transplantation in children. The CDR3 covers 15 residues. Trimming pared 6 bases from V and 3 bases from J, leaving 18 bases between. Germline CDR1 and CDR2: MGHDK and SYGVNS. Many counts were recorded for this clonotype. Its antigen remains unidentified. Unique molecular identifiers tagged the TCRbeta library. TCRdb recomputed calls from the PCR reads with MiXCR, one row per CDR3 protein. The top ten clones hold about a quarter of a sample with 280,000 or so distinct CDR3 sequences, about 9.9% of them seen once. General study findings and limits: Diversity and T-cell counts at one year after transplant derived mostly from new T cells. By about two months after transplant, alpha-beta T cells reportedly arose from several hundred graft clones that had expanded. The high TCRbeta diversity at day 60 in some patients came from surviving recipient T cells and thymic progenitors.

This sequence originates from a male patient aged 2 to 9 who had a stem cell transplant for chronic granulomatous disease, so the T cells may come from the graft donor. The chain combines TRBV25-1 with TRBJ2-7; possibly TRBD1 for D (6 bases). The sequenced sample was peripheral blood, obtained 180 days after TCRalphabeta/CD19-depleted stem cell transplant. CDR3 region: CASSRSGTNNYEQYF. As DNA, the CDR3 is TGTGCCAGCAGCAGGTCCGGGACAAATAACTACGAGCAGTACTTC.